This TCR beta chain was documented in a study of T cells in tumors after PD-1 blockade. Points from the study as a whole: After therapy, most expanded exhausted CD8+ clones were absent pre-treatment, suggesting clonal replacement.

Germline CDR1 reads GTSNPN; CDR2 reads SVGIG (reference sequence). V shed 2 bases, J shed 4 bases, and the junction held 11 bases outside the gene matches. The length of the CDR3 is 16 residues. Profiled with immunoSEQ multiplex PCR; TCRdb holds only in-frame clones, not every one. The sample yields over a thousand clones, around 66% seen once. Note on this clone: Its antigen is not identified.

This sequence joins TRBV30 and TRBJ2-3; the match to TRBD1 covers 8 bases. This material consisted of tumor tissue, taken before anti-PD-1 treatment. The clonotype originates from a human donor with basal cell carcinoma. Written as DNA, the CDR3 is TGTGCCTGGAGTCCCTCACCTGGACAGGGCGCAGATACGCAGTATTTT. Translated: CAWSPSPGQGADTQYF.